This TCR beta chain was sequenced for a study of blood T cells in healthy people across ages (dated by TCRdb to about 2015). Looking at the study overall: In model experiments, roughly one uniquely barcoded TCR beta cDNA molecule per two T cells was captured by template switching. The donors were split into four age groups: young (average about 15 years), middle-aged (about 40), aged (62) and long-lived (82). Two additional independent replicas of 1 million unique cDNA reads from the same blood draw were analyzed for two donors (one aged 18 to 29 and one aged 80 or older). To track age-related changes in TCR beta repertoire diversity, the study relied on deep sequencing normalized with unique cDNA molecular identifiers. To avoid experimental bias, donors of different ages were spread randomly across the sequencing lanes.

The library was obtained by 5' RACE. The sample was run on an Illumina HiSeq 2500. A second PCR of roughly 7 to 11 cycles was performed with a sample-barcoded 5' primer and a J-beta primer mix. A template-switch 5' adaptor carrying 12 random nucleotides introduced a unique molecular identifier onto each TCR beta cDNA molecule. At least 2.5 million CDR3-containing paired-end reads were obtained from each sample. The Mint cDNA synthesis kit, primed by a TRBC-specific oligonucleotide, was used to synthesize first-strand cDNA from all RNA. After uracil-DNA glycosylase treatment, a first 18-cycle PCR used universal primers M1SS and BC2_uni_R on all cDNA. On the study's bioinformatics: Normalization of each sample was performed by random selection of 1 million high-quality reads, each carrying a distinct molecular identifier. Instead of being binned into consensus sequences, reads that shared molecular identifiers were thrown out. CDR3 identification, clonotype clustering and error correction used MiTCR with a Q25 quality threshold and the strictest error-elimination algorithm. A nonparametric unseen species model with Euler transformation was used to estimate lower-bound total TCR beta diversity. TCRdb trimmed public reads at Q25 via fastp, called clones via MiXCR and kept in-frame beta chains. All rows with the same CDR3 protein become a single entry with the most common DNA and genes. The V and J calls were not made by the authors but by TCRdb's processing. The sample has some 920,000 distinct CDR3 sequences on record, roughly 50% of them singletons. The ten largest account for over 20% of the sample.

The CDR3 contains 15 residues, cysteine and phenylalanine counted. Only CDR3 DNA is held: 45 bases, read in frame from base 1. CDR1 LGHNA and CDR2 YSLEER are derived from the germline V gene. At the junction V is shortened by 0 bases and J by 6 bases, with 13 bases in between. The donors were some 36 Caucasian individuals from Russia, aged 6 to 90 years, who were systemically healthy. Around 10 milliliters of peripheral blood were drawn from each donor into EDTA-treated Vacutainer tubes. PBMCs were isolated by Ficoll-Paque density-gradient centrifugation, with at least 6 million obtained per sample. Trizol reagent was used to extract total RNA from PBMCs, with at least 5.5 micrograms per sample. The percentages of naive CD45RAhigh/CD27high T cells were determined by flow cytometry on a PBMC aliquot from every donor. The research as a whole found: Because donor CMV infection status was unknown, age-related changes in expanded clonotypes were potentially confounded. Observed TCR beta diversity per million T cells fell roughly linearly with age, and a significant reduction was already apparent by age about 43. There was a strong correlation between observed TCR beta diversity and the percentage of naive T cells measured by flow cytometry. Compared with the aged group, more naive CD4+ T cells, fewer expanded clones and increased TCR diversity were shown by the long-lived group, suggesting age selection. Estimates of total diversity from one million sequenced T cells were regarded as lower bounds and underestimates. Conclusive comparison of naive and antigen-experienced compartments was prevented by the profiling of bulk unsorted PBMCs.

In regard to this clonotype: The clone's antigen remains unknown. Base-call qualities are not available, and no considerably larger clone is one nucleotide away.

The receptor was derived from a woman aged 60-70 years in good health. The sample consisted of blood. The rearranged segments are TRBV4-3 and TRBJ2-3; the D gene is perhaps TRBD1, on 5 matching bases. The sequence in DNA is TGCGCCAGCAGCCAAGAATGGACCCCAGGGGATACGCAGTATTTT. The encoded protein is CASSQEWTPGDTQYF.